This paragraph covers one T cell receptor (beta chain) sequence. The antigen is undetermined. The sample is drawn from a study of PD-1 blockade in classical Hodgkin lymphoma. Across the study: On a schedule of every 2 weeks, patients received nivolumab 3 mg/kg intravenously.

The table came from immunoSEQ multiplex PCR; TCRdb's copy has only in-frame clones and leaves some out. The repertoire includes over 25,000 clones, 70% to 90% of them detected once, and around 23% sits in the top ten. Trimming at V came to 6 bases and at J to 6 bases, leaving 2 bases not matched to a gene. The CDR3 has 12 residues. In germline, CDR1 is LNHDA, CDR2 SQIVND (reference sequence). Whole-study findings and limits: CD4+ TCR diversity rose significantly by C4D1, and CD8+ TCR diversity did not.

After autologous stem cell transplantation all patients relapsed, and prior brentuximab vedotin exposure differed between cohorts. This clonotype originated in a human donor with classical Hodgkin lymphoma. The input for sequencing was peripheral blood mononuclear cells (PBMCs), taken before the second cycle of nivolumab. The gene calls are TRBV19 and TRBJ1-5; 7 nucleotides line up with TRBD1. CDR3 loop: CASRTGPQPQHF. DNA of the CDR3: TGTGCCAGTAGGACAGGGCCTCAGCCCCAGCATTTT.